This TCR beta chain is from a study of identical twins. Study-wide results and caveats: These conclusions were based on statistical analysis (cross-sectional, not following the same donors). Twin pairs' shared out-of-frame alpha sequences were enriched in low generation probability.

Only one count was recorded for this clonotype. Its target is unknown. The cDNA had a unique molecular identifier and a template-switch universal primer site. From the 5' RACE reads, TCRdb called clonotypes with MiXCR, one entry per CDR3 protein. The sample consists of approximately 280,000 distinct CDR3 sequences, about 8% of them appearing once. Germline V lookup: CDR1 SGHVS, CDR2 FNYEAQ. V was cut by 0 bases and J by 5 bases, with 4 bases left in between. The CDR3 contains 13 residues. Every sampled donor was Caucasian and healthy. These data also formed part of another study, on yellow fever vaccine responses in identical twins.

This TCR was recovered from a woman aged 18-29 years in good health. Material for sequencing was memory (CD45RO+) T cells sorted from blood. The rearrangement joins TRBV7-6 to TRBJ1-4, with unresolved D. The CDR3 reads CASSLAPNEKLFF. For the CDR3, the DNA is TGTGCCAGCAGCTTAGCCCCAAATGAAAAACTGTTTTTT.